This T cell receptor beta chain was captured by sequencing in a study of T cell responses to AZD1222 COVID-19 vaccine. Overall study results and limits: Vaccination with two AZD1222 doses was followed by a rise in Spike-specific TCR breadth and depth. Across spike, vaccine-associated CD4 TCRs were found, dominant at 160-218 and 743-854. It should be noted that donors were predominantly white British and more often female, and clonal diversity was possibly underestimated.

CDR1 is SGHRS and CDR2 is YFSETQ in the germline V gene. Trimming removed 0 bases at V and 1 base at J, with 5 bases between. The CDR3 runs to 13 residues. This table comes from immunoSEQ multiplex PCR, and its TCRdb copy is limited to in-frame clones, with some not included. The sample includes about 110,000 clones, around 76% of them seen just once. About this clone: Its antigen is still unknown.

The receptor was derived from an adult in good health. The chain recombines TRBV5-1 with TRBJ2-7; D gene ambiguous. The sequencing used peripheral blood, collected on day 0 of AZD1222 vaccination. The CDR3 DNA reads as TGCGCCAGCAGCTTGGCGTCGTCCTACGAGCAGTACTTC. Protein product: CASSLASSYEQYF.